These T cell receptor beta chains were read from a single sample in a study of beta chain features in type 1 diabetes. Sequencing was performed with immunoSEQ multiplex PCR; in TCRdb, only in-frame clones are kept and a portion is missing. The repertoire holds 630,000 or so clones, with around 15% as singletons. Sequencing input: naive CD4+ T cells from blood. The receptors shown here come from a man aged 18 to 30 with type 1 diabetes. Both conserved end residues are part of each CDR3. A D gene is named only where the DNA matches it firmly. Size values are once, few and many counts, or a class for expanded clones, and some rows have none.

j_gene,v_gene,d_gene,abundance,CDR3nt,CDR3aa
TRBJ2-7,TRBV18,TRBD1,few,TGTGCCAGCTCTCCCGGGACAGTCTCCTACGAGCAGTACTTC,CASSPGTVSYEQYF
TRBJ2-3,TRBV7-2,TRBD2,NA,TGTGCCAGCAGCGCCGGGACTAGGGGCTCTGGCACAGATACGCAGTATTTT,CASSAGTRGSGTDTQYF
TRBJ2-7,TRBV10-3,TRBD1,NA,TGTGCCATCAGTGATAGGCAGGGGGCTATCGAGCAGTACTTC,CAISDRQGAIEQYF
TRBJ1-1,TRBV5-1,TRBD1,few,TGCGCCAGCAGCTTGGAGGGACAGCGAACCACCCTTGAAGCTTTCTTT,CASSLEGQRTTLEAFF
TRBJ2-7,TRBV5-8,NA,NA,TGTGCCAGCGCGTTGTGGGAGCAGTACTTC,CASALWEQYF
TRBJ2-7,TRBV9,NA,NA,TGTGCCAGCAGCGGGAACGGGGCGTACGAGCAGTACTTC,CASSGNGAYEQYF
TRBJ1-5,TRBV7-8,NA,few,TGTGCCAGCAGCTTACAGGGAGATAATCAGCCCCAGCATTTT,CASSLQGDNQPQHF
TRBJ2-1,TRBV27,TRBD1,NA,TGTGCCAGCAGTTCTCCGCTGACAGGGCGGAATGAGCAGTTCTTC,CASSSPLTGRNEQFF
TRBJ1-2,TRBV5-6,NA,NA,TGTGCCAGCTGCACGACAGACTATGGCTACACCTTC,CASCTTDYGYTF
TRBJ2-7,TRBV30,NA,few,TGTGCCTGGAGTGGGGGAACCGTAGCGAGTCAATACGAGCAGTACTTC,CAWSGGTVASQYEQYF
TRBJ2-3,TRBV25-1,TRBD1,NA,TGTGCCAGCAGTGACCCGGGACAGGGACCAGATACGCAGTATTTT,CASSDPGQGPDTQYF
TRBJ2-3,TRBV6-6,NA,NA,TGTGCCAGCAGCCCTGACTCTGATACGCAGTATTTT,CASSPDSDTQYF
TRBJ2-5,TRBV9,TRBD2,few,TGTGCCAGCAGCCGGACCCCCCCTAGCGGAGCGTACCAAGAGACCCAGTACTTC,CASSRTPPSGAYQETQYF